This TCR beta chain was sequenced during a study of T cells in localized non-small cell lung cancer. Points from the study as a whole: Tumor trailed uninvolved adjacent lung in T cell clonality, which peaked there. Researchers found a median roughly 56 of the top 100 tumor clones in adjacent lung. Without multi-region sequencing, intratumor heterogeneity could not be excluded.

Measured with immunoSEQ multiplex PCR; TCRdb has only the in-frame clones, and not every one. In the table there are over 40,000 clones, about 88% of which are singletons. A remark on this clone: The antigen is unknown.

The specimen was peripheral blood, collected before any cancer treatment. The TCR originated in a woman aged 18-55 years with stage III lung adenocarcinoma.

This CDR3 reads CASSYSSDRGYEQYF. The CDR3, as DNA: TGTGCCAGCAGTTACTCCTCGGACAGGGGGTACGAGCAGTACTTC. The V call is TRBV6-5, the J call TRBJ2-7; 10 bases line up with TRBD1. J gave up 4 bases and V 0 bases, and 3 bases lay outside the gene matches. The germline V gene encodes CDR1 MNHEY and CDR2 SVGAGI. The CDR3 runs to 15 residues.